This TCR beta chain was identified during a study of CD8+CD57+ T cells in acquired aplastic anemia. V was clipped by 5 bases and J by 4 bases, with 6 bases between them. The CDR3 covers 13 residues. Germline assignment: CDR1 SEHNR and CDR2 FQNEAQ (reference sequence). The template used for profiling TCR beta VDJ and CDR3 was genomic DNA. MiXCR, applied by TCRdb to the reads, yields one record per CDR3 protein. Of 150,000 to 200,000 distinct CDR3 sequences listed, approximately 44% were seen once; the top ten hold 3% to 4%. Broader study findings: Patients and controls were not found to differ significantly in CD8+ Simpson's diversity. Shared by patients and controls, 25 to 30 CD8+ CDR3s were abundant in patients.

Worth noting for this clonotype: Its antigen is unidentified.

Flow cytometry had shown expanded CD8+CD57+ cells in the patients chosen for sequencing. Patients were treatment-naive when blood was sampled. The specimen sequenced was sorted CD4+, CD8+, or CD8+CD57+ T cells (not recorded which) from PBMCs. This receptor was taken from a human donor with aplastic anemia. This chain connects TRBV7-9 to TRBJ2-6; D uncertain. CDR3: CASSKQGANVLTF. The CDR3 DNA reads TGTGCCAGCAGCAAACAGGGGGCCAACGTCCTGACTTTC.